A single sample gave rise to the 13 T cell receptor beta chains below, sequenced in a study of blood T cell repertoires in COVID-19. The table came from immunoSEQ multiplex PCR; TCRdb's copy has only in-frame clones and leaves some out. The sample contains fewer than 95,000 clones, about nine tenths of which appear only once. The sample was peripheral blood. The receptors come from a male donor with acute or convalescent COVID-19.

This clone was detected once. This rearrangement joins TRBV19 to TRBJ2-1; TRBD1 aligns across 12 bases. Germline V gives CDR1 LNHDA, CDR2 SQIVND (reference sequence). The CDR3 has 17 residues. Losses at the gene ends were 6 bases for V and 2 bases for J; bases not matched to a gene: 8. The CDR3 spells CASSRPGQGATYNEQFF. Written as DNA, the CDR3 is TGTGCCAGTAGCCGGCCGGGACAGGGGGCAACCTACAATGAGCAGTTCTTC. The full variable domain, with the rest looked up from reference TRBV19 and TRBJ2-1, is DGGITQSPKYLFRKEGQNVTLSCEQNLNHDAMYWYRQDPGQGLRLIYYSQIVNDFQKGDIAEGYSVSREKKESFPLTVTSAQKNPTAFYLCASSRPGQGATYNEQFFGPGTRLTVL.

DNA of the CDR3: TGTGCCAGCAGCGTATCGGGGGACGCTCTCCTGGACGGCTACACCTTC. It is translated as CASSVSGDALLDGYTF. The chain couples TRBV9 to TRBJ1-2, with TRBD1 as a possible D gene (5 bases). The germline CDR1 and CDR2 sequences are SGDLS and YYNGEE. Trimming removed 1 base from V and 8 bases from J, with 21 bases in between. CDR3 length equals 16 residues.

The V gene is TRBV19, the J gene TRBJ1-2; 7 nucleotides line up with TRBD1. Germline V gives CDR1 LNHDA, CDR2 SQIVND (reference sequence). V lost 4 bases to trimming and J lost 0 bases; unmatched junction nucleotides: 8. This CDR3 contains 16 residues. The CDR3 reads CASSTGTVTSNYGYTF. DNA for the CDR3: TGTGCCAGTAGTACCGGGACAGTCACCTCTAACTATGGCTACACCTTC. The full variable domain, completed using reference TRBV19 and TRBJ1-2, is DGGITQSPKYLFRKEGQNVTLSCEQNLNHDAMYWYRQDPGQGLRLIYYSQIVNDFQKGDIAEGYSVSREKKESFPLTVTSAQKNPTAFYLCASSTGTVTSNYGYTFGSGTRLTVV.

In its sample, this clone was seen once. The rearrangement uses TRBV30 and TRBJ1-1; weak D call: TRBD1 (5 bases). Trimming removed 2 bases at V and 1 base at J, with 20 bases between. Germline V gene lookup returns CDR1 GTSNPN and CDR2 SVGIG (reference sequence). CDR3 length: 17 amino acids. CDR3 bases: TGTGCCTGGAGTCCTGGAGTCTTGAGACAGAAGAACACTGAAGCTTTCTTT. Residues: CAWSPGVLRQKNTEAFF.

The chain uses TRBV2 and TRBJ1-1, with a weak D call TRBD1 (5 bases). V lost 8 bases and J 1 base, leaving 8 bases between the germline ends. The V gene's germline CDR1 is SNHLY and CDR2 FYNNEI. The CDR3 contains 12 residues. The CDR3 region is CASRQSNTEAFF. As DNA, the CDR3 is TGTGCCAGCCGACAGTCGAACACTGAAGCTTTCTTT.

J is TRBJ1-4 and V is TRBV7-2, with 9 bases matching TRBD1. V was pared by 4 bases and J by 7 bases, with 4 bases of the junction left unmatched. Germline lookup yields CDR1 SGHTA and CDR2 FQGNSA. The CDR3 contains 14 residues. The chain's CDR3 is CASSSGDRAEKLFF. The CDR3 coding sequence is TGTGCCAGCAGCTCGGGGGACAGGGCTGAAAAACTGTTTTTT. Together with reference TRBV7-2 and TRBJ1-4, the CDR3 gives the full variable domain: GAGVSQSPSNKVTEKGKDVELRCDPISGHTALYWYRQSLGQGLEFLIYFQGNSAPDKSGLPSDRFSAERTGGSVSTLTIQRTQQEDSAVYLCASSSGDRAEKLFFGSGTQLSVL.

The V and J genes are TRBV27 and TRBJ2-1; 9 bases match TRBD2. CDR3 length: 15 amino acids. Germline V CDR1 and CDR2: MNHEY, SMNVEV (reference sequence). V shed 6 bases and J 4 bases; nucleotides not matched to a gene: 7. This CDR3 reads CASRVAGAGYNEQFF. CDR3 DNA: TGTGCCAGCAGGGTAGCGGGGGCCGGTTACAATGAGCAGTTCTTC.

This clone has just a few counts. The J gene is TRBJ2-7, the V gene TRBV5-1; tentatively, D is TRBD2 (6 bases). Germline assignment: CDR1 SGHRS and CDR2 YFSETQ. The V gene lost 2 bases and the J gene lost 2 bases, with 14 bases spanning the gap. The CDR3 sequence is 15 residues long. The CDR3 DNA reads as TGCGCCAGCAGCTTCGCGGGAATTGATCCCTACGAGCAGTACTTC. As protein: CASSFAGIDPYEQYF.

The chain has TRBV19 and TRBJ2-5, with TRBD1 matching over 10 bases. The CDR3 is 15 amino acids. The junction had 7 bases not matched to a gene; V was cut back by 5 bases and J by 4 bases. Germline CDR1 reads LNHDA; CDR2 reads SQIVND (reference sequence). The CDR3 here is CASSQPGQGRETQYF. The CDR3 DNA is TGTGCCAGTAGTCAACCGGGACAGGGGAGAGAGACCCAGTACTTC.

The chain has TRBV7-2 and TRBJ2-7, with D maybe TRBD1 (5 bases). Trimming took 6 bases from V and 3 from J, leaving 24 bases between them. CDR3 length equals 17 residues. Germline CDR1 SGHTA, CDR2 FQGNSA. CDR3 sequence reads: CASSSVRRQGSIYEQYF. For the CDR3, the DNA is TGTGCCAGCAGTTCGGTCCGTCGGCAGGGTAGTATCTACGAGCAGTACTTC.

The rearrangement uses TRBV6-2 or TRBV6-3 and TRBJ2-1; D remains unclear. This CDR3 has 12 amino acids. Germline CDR1 is MNHEY and CDR2 is SVGEGT. V gave up 4 bases and J gave up 9 bases, with 10 bases separating them. The CDR3 reads CASSFRSGEQFF. Written as DNA, the CDR3 is TGTGCCAGCAGTTTCCGGTCGGGTGAGCAGTTCTTC.

The V call is TRBV6-6, the J call TRBJ1-3, with 7 bases identical to TRBD1. CDR1 is MNHNY and CDR2 is SVGAGI in the germline V gene (reference sequence). The V segment lost 5 bases and the J segment 2 bases; nucleotides outside the gene matches: 3. CDR3 size: 14 residues. The CDR3 region is CASSHTGAGNTIYF. The CDR3, as DNA: TGTGCCAGCAGTCACACAGGGGCTGGAAACACCATATATTTT.

The chain couples TRBV5-4 to TRBJ2-7; 8 bases match TRBD1. Germline CDR1 and CDR2: SGHNT and YYREEE (reference sequence). This CDR3 region has 15 residues. With 4 bases clipped from V and 1 base from J, the junction kept 7 bases outside the gene matches. The CDR3 region is CASSQDRVTSYEQYF. In DNA, the CDR3 is TGTGCCAGCAGCCAGGACAGGGTTACTTCCTACGAGCAGTACTTC. Using reference TRBV5-4 and TRBJ2-7 for the parts outside the CDR3, the full variable domain is ETGVTQSPTHLIKTRGQQVTLRCSSQSGHNTVSWYQQALGQGPQFIFQYYREEENGRGNFPPRFSGLQFPNYSSELNVNALELDDSALYLCASSQDRVTSYEQYFGPGTRLTVT.